This paragraph covers one TCR beta chain sequence. The sample belongs to a study of shared clonotypes between healthy human individuals. Study-level background: A donor's plate count was three for CD4 naive and three for CD4 memory; CD8 naive had two and CD8 memory one.

Execution of the assay was at deep level. Data came from immunoSEQ multiplex PCR; TCRdb stores just in-frame clones and leaves some out. The sample gives under 600,000 clones, 95% to 97% of which show up once; approximately 0.06% is in the top ten. In the CD4+ fraction, cells were divided into CD45RA+ naive and CD45RA-negative memory subsets. Trimming pared 6 bases from V and 4 bases from J, leaving 10 bases between. The CDR3 has 13 residues. CDR1 and CDR2 (germline): MDHEN, SYDVKM. V is TRBV28 and J is TRBJ1-3; no firm D call. The TCR originated in a woman in her 30s in good health. Sequenced: naive CD4+ T cells sorted from blood. Subset indicated: CD45RA+ positively selected. The CDR3 DNA reads TGTGCCAGCAGCTTTCTGGGGGGAAACACCATATATTTT. Translated: CASSFLGGNTIYF.